The T cell receptor (beta chain) described here comes from a study of shared clonotypes between healthy human individuals. Method: immunoSEQ multiplex PCR; TCRdb's copy keeps in-frame clones and lacks some. Of roughly 1,100,000 clones in the sample, about 75% were seen once. Germline CDR1 and CDR2: SGHRS and YFSETQ. This CDR3 has 15 residues. V dropped 6 bases and J dropped 4; count of bases not matched to a gene: 11. Donors comprised only Caucasian adults living in Nashville, Tennessee. Material: memory CD4+ T cells sorted from blood. Subset indicated: CD45RA-negative fraction. J is TRBJ2-7 and V is TRBV5-1, with 9 bases identical to TRBD2. This TCR was sampled from a man younger than 30 in good health. CDR3 DNA: TGCGCCAGCACCTTTGCGCTAGCGGGGATATACGAGCAGTACTTC. This translates into CASTFALAGIYEQYF. Together with reference TRBV5-1 and TRBJ2-7, the CDR3 gives the full variable domain: KAGVTQTPRYLIKTRGQQVTLSCSPISGHRSVSWYQQTPGQGLQFLFEYFSETQRNKGNFPGRFSGRQFSNSRSEMNVSTLELGDSALYLCASTFALAGIYEQYFGPGTRLTVT.